This TCR beta chain was captured in a study of T cells in Graves' hyperthyroidism and ophthalmopathy. As for this clonotype: One base away lies a much larger clone, so this may be a sequencing read error.

Germline CDR1 MGHDK, CDR2 SYGVNS. This CDR3 has 17 amino acids. TCR beta CDR3 sequences were amplified from RNA transcripts. The study used the HTBI primer set for a first-round RT-PCR of the TCR CDR3. TCRdb recomputed calls from the multiplex PCR reads with MiXCR, one row per CDR3 protein. The sample lists under 400,000 distinct CDR3 sequences; over 10% were seen once. The sequenced material came from blood. This chain joins TRBV25-1 and TRBJ2-5; tentatively, D is TRBD1 or TRBD2 (5 bases each). This TCR was recovered from a woman younger than 35 with Graves' hyperthyroidism. The CDR3 protein is CASSEFEGRVARETQHF. The CDR3 nucleotides are TGTGCCAGCAGTGAATTCGAAGGCAGGGTGGCCAGGGAGACCCAGCACTTC.